A selection of T cell receptor beta chains follows, all from one sample in a study of blood T cell repertoires in COVID-19. Using immunoSEQ multiplex PCR, the repertoire was profiled, and TCRdb retains in-frame clones only, with some absent. This sample carries approximately 260,000 clones, roughly 85% of them seen once, and the ten largest clones take about 7%. Sequenced material: PBMCs or T cells enriched from blood (not recorded which). The receptors shown here come from a woman in her forties or fifties who had been exposed to COVID-19. The CDR3 runs from the conserved cysteine through the conserved F or W. D genes are given only for firm matches. Part of the rows lack a size; the others show once, few, many or a class for expanded clones.

J,V,size,D,CDR3,DNA
TRBJ1-2,TRBV27,.,.,CASSLSIDLGRGPPTGYTF,TGTGCCAGCAGTTTATCGATAGATTTAGGGAGAGGGCCCCCCACAGGCTACACCTTC
TRBJ1-2,TRBV30,.,TRBD1,CAWSHTGGYGYTF,TGTGCCTGGAGCCACACAGGGGGCTATGGCTACACCTTC
TRBJ2-5,TRBV5-1,.,.,CASSFNVLETQYF,TGCGCCAGCAGCTTTAATGTCTTGGAGACCCAGTACTTC
TRBJ2-5,TRBV5-4,once,TRBD1,CASSLFPGGISQETQYF,TGTGCCAGCAGCTTGTTCCCAGGGGGCATTTCCCAAGAGACCCAGTACTTC
TRBJ1-1,TRBV5-1,.,.,CASSRRQLRMNTEAFF,TGCGCCAGCAGCCGCCGACAGCTACGAATGAACACTGAAGCTTTCTTT
TRBJ1-6,TRBV7-2,.,TRBD1,CASSLVGWDRYNSPLHF,TGTGCCAGCAGCCTAGTTGGTTGGGACAGGTATAATTCACCCCTCCACTTT
TRBJ2-1,TRBV23-1,.,.,CASSLPDQAWAFNEQFF,TGCGCCAGCAGCCTTCCGGATCAGGCTTGGGCATTTAATGAGCAGTTCTTC
TRBJ1-3,TRBV7-8,.,.,CASSLDRQGRLSGNTIYF,TGTGCCAGCAGCTTAGACCGGCAGGGTCGTCTCTCTGGAAACACCATATATTTT
TRBJ1-1,TRBV5-5,few,.,CASSRQMGNTEAFF,TGTGCCAGCAGCCGACAGATGGGGAACACTGAAGCTTTCTTT
TRBJ2-5,TRBV10-2,.,TRBD2,CASTGGTVGTQYF,TGCGCCAGCACCGGGGGGACCGTAGGGACCCAGTACTTC
TRBJ2-7,TRBV5-6,.,TRBD1,CASSDPGQGTSGSYEQYF,TGTGCCAGCAGTGATCCGGGACAGGGGACCTCGGGCTCCTACGAGCAGTACTTC
TRBJ2-3,TRBV12-5,.,TRBD1,CASGTGTGADTQYF,TGTGCTAGTGGGACCGGGACAGGGGCAGATACGCAGTATTTT
TRBJ1-5,TRBV4-1,.,.,CASSQTMSQPQHF,TGCGCCAGCAGCCAAACCATGAGTCAGCCCCAGCATTTT
TRBJ2-1,TRBV7-2,.,TRBD2,CASSQGLAGGQGEQFF,TGTGCCAGCAGCCAGGGACTAGCGGGGGGGCAGGGTGAGCAGTTCTTC
TRBJ1-1,TRBV30,.,.,CALSANTEAFF,TGTGCCCTCAGTGCCAACACTGAAGCTTTCTTT
TRBJ2-7,TRBV29-1,.,TRBD1,CSVQGTGWYEQYF,TGCAGCGTACAAGGGACAGGGTGGTACGAGCAGTACTTC
TRBJ2-7,TRBV11-2,.,TRBD1,CASSWTGDDYEQYF,TGTGCCAGCAGCTGGACAGGGGATGACTACGAGCAGTACTTC
TRBJ2-7,TRBV6-6,few,.,CASSSNGGYEQYF,TGTGCCAGCAGTTCAAACGGAGGGTACGAGCAGTACTTC
TRBJ2-3,TRBV18,.,TRBD2,CASSPKTSGGDTQYF,TGTGCCAGCTCACCGAAGACTAGCGGCGGGGATACGCAGTATTTT
TRBJ2-2,TRBV19,.,TRBD1,CASSIRGTGGTGELFF,TGTGCCAGTAGTATTCGAGGGACAGGGGGGACCGGGGAGCTGTTTTTT
TRBJ1-4,TRBV9,.,.,CASSVGGGPGEKLFF,TGTGCCAGCAGCGTAGGCGGGGGCCCTGGTGAAAAACTGTTTTTT
TRBJ1-2,TRBV5-1,.,TRBD1,CASSLEFRGQGNGYTF,TGCGCCAGCAGCTTGGAATTTCGTGGACAGGGGAATGGCTACACCTTC
TRBJ2-5,TRBV2,few,TRBD2,CASSSTSLATQYF,TGTGCCAGCAGTTCGACTAGCTTAGCGACCCAGTACTTC
TRBJ1-6,TRBV2,.,TRBD1,CASSEGQGLAPLHF,TGTGCCAGCAGTGAGGGACAGGGGCTGGCACCCCTCCACTTT
TRBJ1-1,TRBV13,.,TRBD1,CASSPGTGPPEAFF,TGTGCCAGCAGCCCCGGGACAGGTCCTCCTGAAGCTTTCTTT
TRBJ1-3,TRBV6-5,.,.,CASSHREGNTIYF,TGTGCCAGCAGCCACCGGGAGGGAAACACCATATATTTT
TRBJ1-2,TRBV19,.,.,CASTDRLLHYGYTF,TGTGCCAGTACCGACAGATTACTCCACTATGGCTACACCTTC
TRBJ1-4,TRBV19,few,.,CASTLGARTNEKLFF,TGTGCCAGTACCCTTGGGGCACGGACTAATGAAAAACTGTTTTTT
TRBJ1-2,TRBV11-2,.,TRBD1,CASSLISTGGYGYTF,TGTGCCAGCAGCTTAATATCCACAGGGGGCTATGGCTACACCTTC
TRBJ2-3,TRBV29-1,.,.,CSVNRADTQYF,TGCAGCGTTAACAGGGCCGATACGCAGTATTTT
TRBJ2-5,TRBV7-3,once,TRBD1,CASSPAGTGEGTQYF,TGTGCCAGCAGCCCCGCCGGGACAGGGGAGGGGACCCAGTACTTC
TRBJ2-3,TRBV4-2,.,TRBD2,CASSQARTGLEGITDTQYF,TGTGCCAGCAGCCAAGCCCGGACCGGACTAGAGGGGATCACAGATACGCAGTATTTT
TRBJ1-1,TRBV29-1,.,.,CSVGRGLRTEAFF,TGCAGCGTTGGTAGAGGGTTGCGCACTGAAGCTTTCTTT
TRBJ1-1,TRBV5-1,.,.,CASSLAGKSEAFF,TGCGCCAGCAGCTTGGCGGGGAAATCTGAAGCTTTCTTT
TRBJ1-1,TRBV4-3,.,.,CASSQDREGQAFF,TGCGCCAGCAGCCAAGATCGGGAGGGGCAAGCTTTCTTT
TRBJ1-4,TRBV19,.,.,CASSMGGRSEKLFF,TGTGCCAGTAGTATGGGGGGGCGAAGTGAAAAACTGTTTTTT
TRBJ2-1,TRBV9,.,.,CASSPYQTGNEQFF,TGTGCCAGCAGCCCTTACCAGACTGGCAATGAGCAGTTCTTC
TRBJ2-1,TRBV27,.,TRBD1,CASSLKRQGQNEQFF,TGTGCCAGCAGTTTGAAGAGACAGGGGCAGAATGAGCAGTTCTTC
TRBJ2-1,TRBV7-8,few,TRBD1,CASSVDRGLLGNEQFF,TGTGCCAGCAGCGTGGACAGGGGGCTTCTCGGCAATGAGCAGTTCTTC
TRBJ1-2,TRBV18,.,.,CASSTTTPEGYGYTF,TGTGCCAGCTCAACCACCACTCCGGAGGGATATGGCTACACCTTC
TRBJ1-1,TRBV18,once,.,CASSPNTGWNTEAFF,TGTGCCAGCTCACCTAACACAGGATGGAACACTGAAGCTTTCTTT
TRBJ1-5,TRBV7-8,.,.,CASSLERGGNQPQHF,TGTGCCAGCAGCTTAGAACGGGGAGGCAATCAGCCCCAGCATTTT
TRBJ2-1,TRBV18,.,TRBD2,CASSPQSGGNEQFF,TGTGCCAGCTCACCCCAGAGCGGGGGCAATGAGCAGTTCTTC
TRBJ1-1,TRBV28,.,.,CASKEGDTEAFF,TGTGCCAGCAAAGAGGGGGACACTGAAGCTTTCTTT
TRBJ2-3,TRBV10-3,.,TRBD2,CAISEKTSGGGRTDTQYF,TGTGCCATCAGTGAAAAGACCTCTGGCGGGGGGCGCACAGATACGCAGTATTTT
TRBJ2-7,TRBV11-1,.,.,CASSPAGTPTGEQYF,TGTGCCAGCAGCCCTGCCGGGACTCCGACGGGCGAGCAGTACTTC
TRBJ2-5,TRBV6-5,.,.,CASRTGPYSETQYF,TGTGCCAGCAGGACAGGTCCTTACTCAGAGACCCAGTACTTC
TRBJ2-2,TRBV3-1/TRBV3-2,.,.,CASSQRGHVNTGELFF,TGTGCCAGCAGCCAAAGGGGACACGTGAACACCGGGGAGCTGTTTTTT
TRBJ2-7,TRBV5-1,.,.,CASSLGTGYEQYF,TGCGCCAGCAGCTTGGGCACGGGCTACGAGCAGTACTTC
TRBJ2-1,TRBV5-1,.,TRBD1,CASSSGTGEWYNEQFF,TGCGCCAGCAGCTCAGGGACAGGGGAGTGGTACAATGAGCAGTTCTTC
TRBJ1-2,TRBV5-1,.,.,CASSSAGAASYGYTF,TGCGCCAGCAGCTCGGCGGGGGCCGCCTCCTATGGCTACACCTTC
TRBJ2-2,TRBV7-9,once,TRBD2,CASSYHGLAGGKGELFF,TGTGCCAGCAGCTACCATGGACTAGCGGGGGGAAAAGGGGAGCTGTTTTTT
TRBJ2-7,TRBV6-5,.,.,CASRRPEGKYEQYF,TGTGCCAGCAGACGCCCGGAGGGGAAATACGAGCAGTACTTC
TRBJ1-6,TRBV7-9,.,.,CASSSDRNSPLHF,TGTGCCAGCAGCTCAGACAGGAATTCACCCCTCCACTTT
TRBJ2-7,TRBV5-1,.,TRBD1,CASSRTGGFNEQYF,TGCGCCAGCAGTCGGACAGGGGGTTTCAACGAGCAGTACTTC